Given below is one T cell receptor (beta chain) in context. The antigen is not known. Trimming left V 0 bases short and J 6 bases short, with 14 bases between. The CDR3 totals 14 residues. The germline gives CDR1 DFQATT, CDR2 SNEGSKA (reference sequence). These data originate in a study of vaccination and CD4 T cells after COVID-19. Cultured CD4+ T cell DNA underwent sequencing with the Oncomine TCR Beta short-read assay. TCRdb re-analysed the PCR reads in MiXCR, keeping a single row per CDR3 protein. The sample includes approximately 7,000 distinct CDR3 sequences, 73% of them seen just once. The treatment denotes: roughly ten-day PBMC culture with coronavirus spike peptide pools or control peptides (ViraFEST assay). Peptide pool stimulation in ViraFEST expanded antigen-specific T cells, whose TCRs were then sequenced.

The sequence was collected from a human donor who had recovered from COVID-19. The chain couples TRBV20-1 to TRBJ1-1; possible D gene TRBD1, 5 bases. What was sequenced was CD4+ T cells from blood, cultured in vitro. The CDR3 region is CSARDGFRGAEAFF. CDR3 coding DNA: TGCAGTGCTAGAGATGGTTTTAGGGGCGCTGAAGCTTTCTTT.